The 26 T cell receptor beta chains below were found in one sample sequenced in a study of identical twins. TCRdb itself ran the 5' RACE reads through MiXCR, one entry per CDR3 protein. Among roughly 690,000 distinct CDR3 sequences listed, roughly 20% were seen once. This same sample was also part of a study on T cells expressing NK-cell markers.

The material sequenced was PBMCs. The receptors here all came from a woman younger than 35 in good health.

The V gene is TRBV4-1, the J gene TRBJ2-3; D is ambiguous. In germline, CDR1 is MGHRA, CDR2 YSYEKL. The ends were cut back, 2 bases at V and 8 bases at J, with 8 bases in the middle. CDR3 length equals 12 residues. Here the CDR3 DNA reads TGCGCCAGCAGCCAAAGGGATGGTACGCAGTATTTT. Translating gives CASSQRDGTQYF.

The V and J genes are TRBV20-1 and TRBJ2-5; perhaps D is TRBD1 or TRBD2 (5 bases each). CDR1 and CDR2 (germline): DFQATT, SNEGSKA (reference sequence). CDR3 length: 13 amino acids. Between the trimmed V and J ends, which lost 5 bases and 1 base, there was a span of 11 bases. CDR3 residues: CSAQGTIQETQYF. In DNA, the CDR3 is TGCAGTGCTCAAGGGACGATCCAAGAGACCCAGTACTTC.

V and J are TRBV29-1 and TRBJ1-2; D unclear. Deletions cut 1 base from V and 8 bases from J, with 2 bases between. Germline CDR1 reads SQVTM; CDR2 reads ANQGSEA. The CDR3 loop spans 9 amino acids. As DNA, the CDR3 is TGCAGCGTTGAAGTGGGCTACACCTTC. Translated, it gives CSVEVGYTF.

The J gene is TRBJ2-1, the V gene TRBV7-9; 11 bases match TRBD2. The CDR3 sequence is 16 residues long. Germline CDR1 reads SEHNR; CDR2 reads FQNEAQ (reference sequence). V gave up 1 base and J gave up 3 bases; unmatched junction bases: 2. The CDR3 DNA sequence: TGTGCCAGCAGCTTAGAACTAGCGGGGGACTACAATGAGCAGTTCTTC. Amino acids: CASSLELAGDYNEQFF.

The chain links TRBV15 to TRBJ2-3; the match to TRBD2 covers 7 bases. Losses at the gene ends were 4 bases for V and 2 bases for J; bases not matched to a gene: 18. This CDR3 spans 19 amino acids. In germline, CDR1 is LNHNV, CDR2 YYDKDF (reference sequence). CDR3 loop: CATSKFPPGGPLPTDTQYF. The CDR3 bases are TGTGCCACCAGCAAATTTCCCCCGGGAGGTCCACTCCCCACAGATACGCAGTATTTT.

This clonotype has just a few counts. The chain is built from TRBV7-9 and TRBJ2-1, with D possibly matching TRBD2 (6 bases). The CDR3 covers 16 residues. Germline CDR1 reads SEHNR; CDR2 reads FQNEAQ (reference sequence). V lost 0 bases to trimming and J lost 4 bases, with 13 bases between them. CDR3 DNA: TGTGCCAGCAGCTTAGCGTCGGGAGCGGCGTACAATGAGCAGTTCTTC. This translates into CASSLASGAAYNEQFF.

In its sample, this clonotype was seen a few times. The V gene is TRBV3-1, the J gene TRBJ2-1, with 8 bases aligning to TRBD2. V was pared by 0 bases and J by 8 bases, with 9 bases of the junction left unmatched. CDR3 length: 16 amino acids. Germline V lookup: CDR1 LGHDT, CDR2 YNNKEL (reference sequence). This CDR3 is CASSQELREGPDEQFF. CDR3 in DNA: TGTGCCAGCAGCCAAGAGCTTCGGGAGGGCCCCGATGAGCAGTTCTTC.

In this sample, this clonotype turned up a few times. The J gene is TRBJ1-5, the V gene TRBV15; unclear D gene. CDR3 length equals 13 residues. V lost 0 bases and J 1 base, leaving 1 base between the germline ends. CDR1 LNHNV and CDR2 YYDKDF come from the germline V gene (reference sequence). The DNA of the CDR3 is TGTGCCACCAGCAGAGAGAGCAATCAGCCCCAGCATTTT. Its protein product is CATSRESNQPQHF.

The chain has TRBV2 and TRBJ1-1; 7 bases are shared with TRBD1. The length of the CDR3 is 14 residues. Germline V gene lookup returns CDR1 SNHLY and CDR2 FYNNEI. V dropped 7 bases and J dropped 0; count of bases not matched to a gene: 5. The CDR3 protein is CASTGDSMNTEAFF. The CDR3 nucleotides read TGTGCCAGCACCGGGGACAGCATGAACACTGAAGCTTTCTTT.

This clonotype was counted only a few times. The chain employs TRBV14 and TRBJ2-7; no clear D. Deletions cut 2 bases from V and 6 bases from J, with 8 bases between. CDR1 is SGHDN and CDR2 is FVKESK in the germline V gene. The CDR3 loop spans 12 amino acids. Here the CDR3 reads CASSQSGIEQYF. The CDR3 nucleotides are TGTGCCAGCAGCCAATCCGGAATCGAGCAGTACTTC.

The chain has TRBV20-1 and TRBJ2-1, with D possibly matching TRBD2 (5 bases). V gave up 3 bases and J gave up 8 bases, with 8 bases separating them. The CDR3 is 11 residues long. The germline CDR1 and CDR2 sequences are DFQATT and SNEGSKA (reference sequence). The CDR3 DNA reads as TGCAGTGCTAGTAAGGAGGATGAGCAGTTCTTC. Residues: CSASKEDEQFF.

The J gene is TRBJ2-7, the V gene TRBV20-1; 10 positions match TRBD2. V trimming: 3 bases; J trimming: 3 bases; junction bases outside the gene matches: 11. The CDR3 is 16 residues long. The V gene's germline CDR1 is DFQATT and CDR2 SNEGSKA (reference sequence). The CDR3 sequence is CSARGGGTSASYEQYF. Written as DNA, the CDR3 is TGCAGTGCTAGGGGCGGCGGGACTAGCGCGAGCTACGAGCAGTACTTC.

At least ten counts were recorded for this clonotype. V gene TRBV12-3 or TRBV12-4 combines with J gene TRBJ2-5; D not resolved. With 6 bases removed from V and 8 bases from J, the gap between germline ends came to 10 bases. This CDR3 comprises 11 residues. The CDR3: CASRVRATQYF. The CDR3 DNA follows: TGTGCCAGCAGGGTCCGGGCTACCCAGTACTTC.

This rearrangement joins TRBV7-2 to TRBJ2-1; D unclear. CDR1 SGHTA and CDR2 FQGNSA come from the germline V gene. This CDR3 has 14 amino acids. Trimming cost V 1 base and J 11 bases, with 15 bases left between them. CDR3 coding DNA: TGTGCCAGCAGCTTAGGGCATAGGCGGCAGAAGCAGTTCTTC. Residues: CASSLGHRRQKQFF.

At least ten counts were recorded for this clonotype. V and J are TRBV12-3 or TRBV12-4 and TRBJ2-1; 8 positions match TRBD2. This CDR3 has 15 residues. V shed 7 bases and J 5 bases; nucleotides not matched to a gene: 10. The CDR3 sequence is CASTLSGGPNNEQFF. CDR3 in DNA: TGTGCCAGCACTCTAAGCGGGGGTCCGAACAATGAGCAGTTCTTC.

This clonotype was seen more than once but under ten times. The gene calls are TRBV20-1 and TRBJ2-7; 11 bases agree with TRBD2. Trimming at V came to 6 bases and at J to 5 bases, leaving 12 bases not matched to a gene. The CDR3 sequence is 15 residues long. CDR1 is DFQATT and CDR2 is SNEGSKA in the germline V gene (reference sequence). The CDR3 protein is CSATYLAGGLHEQYF. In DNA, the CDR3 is TGCAGTGCCACCTATCTAGCGGGAGGCTTACACGAGCAGTACTTC.

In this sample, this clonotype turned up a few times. The CDR3 DNA reads TGTGCCAGCAGTCCAGTGAATCAGCCCCAGCATTTT. Translated: CASSPVNQPQHF. V gene TRBV7-8 combines with J gene TRBJ1-5; D unclear. CDR3 length: 12 residues. Trimming cost V 6 bases and J 4 bases, with 7 bases left between them. Germline assignment: CDR1 SGHVS and CDR2 FQNEAQ.

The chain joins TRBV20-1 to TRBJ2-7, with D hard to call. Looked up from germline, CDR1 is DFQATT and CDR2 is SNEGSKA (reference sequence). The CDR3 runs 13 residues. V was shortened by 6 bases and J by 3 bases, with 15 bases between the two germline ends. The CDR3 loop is CSAGGPDYYEQYF. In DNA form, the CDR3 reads TGCAGTGCCGGCGGCCCGGATTACTACGAGCAGTACTTC.

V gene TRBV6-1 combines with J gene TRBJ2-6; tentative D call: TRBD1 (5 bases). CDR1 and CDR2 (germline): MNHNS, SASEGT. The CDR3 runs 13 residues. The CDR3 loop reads CGAQGGGANVLTF. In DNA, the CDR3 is TGTGGGGCCCAGGGCGGTGGGGCCAACGTCCTGACTTTC.

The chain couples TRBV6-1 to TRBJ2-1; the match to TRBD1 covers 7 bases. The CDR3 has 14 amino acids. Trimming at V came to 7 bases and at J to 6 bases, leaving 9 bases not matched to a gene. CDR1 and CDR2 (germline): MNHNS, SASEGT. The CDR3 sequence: CASTKTTGSNEQFF. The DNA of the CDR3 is TGTGCCAGCACCAAAACGACAGGGTCCAATGAGCAGTTCTTC.

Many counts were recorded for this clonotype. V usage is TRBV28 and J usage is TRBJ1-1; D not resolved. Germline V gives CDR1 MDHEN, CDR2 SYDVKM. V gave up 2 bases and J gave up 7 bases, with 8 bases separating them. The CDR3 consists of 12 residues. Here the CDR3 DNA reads TGTGCCAGCAGTTTAAAGAAGTATGAAGCTTTCTTT. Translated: CASSLKKYEAFF.

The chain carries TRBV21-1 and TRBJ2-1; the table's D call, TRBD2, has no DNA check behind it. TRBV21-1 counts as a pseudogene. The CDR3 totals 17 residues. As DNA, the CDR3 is TGTGCCAGCAGCAAAGCTAGTGAGCGGGAGGGCGTAGGTGAGCAGTTCTTC. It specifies CASSKASEREGVGEQFF.

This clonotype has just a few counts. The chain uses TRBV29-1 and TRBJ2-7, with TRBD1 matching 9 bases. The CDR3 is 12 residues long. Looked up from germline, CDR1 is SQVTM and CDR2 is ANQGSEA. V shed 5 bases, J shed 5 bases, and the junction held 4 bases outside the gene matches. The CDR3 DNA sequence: TGCAGCGTTCCACAGGGGGCCCACGAGCAGTACTTC. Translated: CSVPQGAHEQYF.

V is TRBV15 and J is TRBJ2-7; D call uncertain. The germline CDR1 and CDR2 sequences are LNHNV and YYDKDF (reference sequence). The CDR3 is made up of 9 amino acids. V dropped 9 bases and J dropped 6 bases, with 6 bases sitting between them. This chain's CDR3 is CATAREQYF. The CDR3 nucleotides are TGTGCCACGGCGCGCGAGCAGTACTTC. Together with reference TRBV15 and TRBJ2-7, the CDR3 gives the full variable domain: DAMVIQNPRYQVTQFGKPVTLSCSQTLNHNVMYWYQQKSSQAPKLLFHYYDKDFNNEADTPDNFQSRRPNTSFCFLDIRSPGLGDTAMYLCATAREQYFGPGTRLTVT.

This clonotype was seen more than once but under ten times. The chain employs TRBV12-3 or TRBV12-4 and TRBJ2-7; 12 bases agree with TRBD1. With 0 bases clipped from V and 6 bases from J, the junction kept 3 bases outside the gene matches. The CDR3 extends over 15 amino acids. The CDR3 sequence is CASSLAGTGGSEQYF. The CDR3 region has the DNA TGTGCCAGCAGTTTAGCCGGGACAGGGGGCAGCGAGCAGTACTTC.

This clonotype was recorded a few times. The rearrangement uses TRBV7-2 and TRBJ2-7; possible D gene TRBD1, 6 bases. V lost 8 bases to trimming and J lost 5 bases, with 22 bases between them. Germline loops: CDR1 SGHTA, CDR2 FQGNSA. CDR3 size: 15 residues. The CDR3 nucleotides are TGTGCCAGCCTGCCTCACTACGGACAGTCCAACGAGCAGTACTTC. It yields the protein CASLPHYGQSNEQYF.